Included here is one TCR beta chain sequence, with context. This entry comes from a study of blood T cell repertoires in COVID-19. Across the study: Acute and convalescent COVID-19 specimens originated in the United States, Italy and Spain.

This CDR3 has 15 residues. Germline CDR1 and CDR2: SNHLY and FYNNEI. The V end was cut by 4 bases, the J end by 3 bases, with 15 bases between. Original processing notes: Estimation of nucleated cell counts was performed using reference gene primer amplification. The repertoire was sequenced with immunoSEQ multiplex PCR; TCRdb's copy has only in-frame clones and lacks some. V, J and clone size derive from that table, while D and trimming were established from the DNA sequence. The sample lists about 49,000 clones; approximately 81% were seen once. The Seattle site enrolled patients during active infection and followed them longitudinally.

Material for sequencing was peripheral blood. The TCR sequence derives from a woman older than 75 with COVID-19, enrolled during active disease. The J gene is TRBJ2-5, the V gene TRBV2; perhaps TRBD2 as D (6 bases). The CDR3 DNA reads TGTGCCAGCAGTGGGAGGGCAACAGGTGAAGAGACCCAGTACTTC. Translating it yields CASSGRATGEETQYF.